The 16 T cell receptor beta chains below come from one sample, sequenced in a study of blood T cell repertoires in COVID-19 (TCRdb year 2020). The library was generated by the immunoSEQ multiplex PCR assay. The source is immuneACCESS, and TCRdb retained only in-frame sequences with V and J called. Part of the clones is not carried over; for the studies checked, unresolved V genes explain less than half of this, and the remainder is unexplained. In all, the sample holds some 300,000 clones, and 85% of those were seen once. The ten top clones hold approximately 4.1% of the sample. Sequencing input: peripheral blood. All receptors come from a woman aged 50 to 60 with active or convalescent COVID-19.

This chain connects TRBV4-1 to TRBJ2-5; 7 positions agree with TRBD2. CDR1 MGHRA and CDR2 YSYEKL come from the germline V gene. Trimming at V came to 3 bases and at J to 1 base, leaving 11 bases not matched to a gene. CDR3 size: 17 residues. CDR3 sequence: CASSQRVAGPSQETQYF. CDR3 nucleotide sequence: TGCGCCAGCAGCCAGAGGGTAGCGGGCCCCAGCCAAGAGACCCAGTACTTC.

The CDR3 DNA reads as TGTGCCAGCAGCTTAGACGGAGGGAGTTTTCAGTTCTTC. Translating gives CASSLDGGSFQFF. The chain has TRBV7-8 and TRBJ2-1; a weak D match, TRBD2 (6 bases). The CDR3 runs to 13 residues. Germline CDR1 and CDR2: SGHVS and FQNEAQ. V was pared by 1 base and J by 13 bases, with 14 bases between.

The chain joins TRBV6-5 to TRBJ2-3, with 7 positions matching TRBD2. CDR3 length: 16 residues. CDR1 and CDR2 from the germline V gene are MNHEY and SVGAGI. The V segment lost 2 bases and the J segment 0 bases; nucleotides outside the gene matches: 5. The chain's CDR3 is CASSYAPSGSTDTQYF. In nucleotides, the CDR3 is TGTGCCAGCAGTTACGCCCCTAGCGGAAGCACAGATACGCAGTATTTT.

Only one count was recorded for this clone. The chain couples TRBV19 to TRBJ2-7; 8 bases match TRBD1. CDR1 is LNHDA, CDR2 SQIVND, per germline (reference sequence). The CDR3 loop spans 17 amino acids. With V trimmed by 0 bases and J by 4 bases, 11 bases remained unmatched. This chain's CDR3 is CASSIEPGQEVGYEQYF. The CDR3 bases are TGTGCCAGTAGTATAGAACCGGGACAGGAGGTTGGGTACGAGCAGTACTTC.

The chain employs TRBV6-5 and TRBJ2-5; the match to TRBD1 covers 9 bases. Germline V lookup: CDR1 MNHEY, CDR2 SVGAGI. The CDR3 is 14 residues long. J gave up 5 bases and V 7 bases, and 8 bases lay outside the gene matches. CDR3 in amino acids: CASTRTGEWETQYF. The CDR3, as DNA: TGTGCCAGCACTCGGACAGGGGAATGGGAGACCCAGTACTTC.

V and J are TRBV3-1 (or the pseudogene TRBV3-2) and TRBJ2-1, with TRBD1 matching over 9 bases. The CDR3 is made up of 12 amino acids. Germline V gene data show CDR1 as LGHDT and CDR2 as YNNKEL (reference sequence). V shed 8 bases, J shed 8 bases, and the junction held 4 bases outside the gene matches. CDR3: CASGTGSHEQFF. CDR3 coding DNA: TGTGCCAGCGGGACAGGGTCCCATGAGCAGTTCTTC.

The V call is TRBV5-1, the J call TRBJ1-4; 9 bases agree with TRBD1. Germline V gives CDR1 SGHRS, CDR2 YFSETQ. The CDR3 loop spans 15 amino acids. Trimming cost V 0 bases and J 3 bases; bases outside gene matches: 0. Here the CDR3 reads CASSLGTGANEKLFF. CDR3 coding DNA: TGCGCCAGCAGCTTGGGGACAGGGGCTAATGAAAAACTGTTTTTT.

The count of this clone is one. The genes are TRBV27 and TRBJ2-1; D gene ambiguous. This CDR3 is 11 amino acids long. With 3 bases removed from V and 9 bases from J, the gap between germline ends came to 6 bases. CDR1 and CDR2 from the germline V gene are MNHEY and SMNVEV (reference sequence). CDR3 sequence reads: CASSFPPEQFF. DNA of the CDR3: TGTGCCAGCAGTTTTCCTCCTGAGCAGTTCTTC.

The chain joins TRBV6-5 to TRBJ1-1; D gene unclear. The V gene lost 5 bases and the J gene lost 8 bases, with 15 bases spanning the gap. The CDR3 covers 13 residues. CDR1 is MNHEY and CDR2 is SVGAGI in the germline V gene. The CDR3 nucleotides are TGTGCCAGCAGTATCCAACCCCTATCAGAAGCTTTCTTT. Protein product: CASSIQPLSEAFF.

V is TRBV18 and J is TRBJ1-5; unclear D gene. V shed 6 bases and J shed 3 bases, with 9 bases lying between them. Germline CDR1 and CDR2: KGHSH and LQKENI. The length of the CDR3 is 13 residues. For the CDR3, the DNA is TGTGCCAGCTCGCCCAGTGACAATCAGCCCCAGCATTTT. Its translation: CASSPSDNQPQHF.

This clone was detected once. The J gene is TRBJ2-1, the V gene TRBV15, with D tentatively TRBD2 (6 bases). The germline V gene has CDR1 LNHNV and CDR2 YYDKDF (reference sequence). This CDR3 has 14 residues. Trimming took 8 bases from V and 7 from J, leaving 18 bases between them. The CDR3 DNA sequence: TGTGCCACCGGCGAGGCGGGGCCGAAAAATGAGCAGTTCTTC. It encodes CATGEAGPKNEQFF.

This clone has only a few counts. J is TRBJ2-3 and V is TRBV11-3, with 10 bases identical to TRBD2. The CDR3 has 17 amino acids. CDR1 and CDR2 (germline): SGHNT, YENEEA. J was trimmed by 0 bases and V by 4 bases; bases with no gene match: 7. The CDR3 sequence is CASSYHGLADSTDTQYF. The CDR3, as DNA: TGTGCCAGCAGCTATCACGGACTAGCGGATAGCACAGATACGCAGTATTTT. Variable domain in full (rest from reference TRBV11-3 and TRBJ2-3): EAGVVQSPRYKIIEKKQPVAFWCNPISGHNTLYWYLQNLGQGPELLIRYENEEAVDDSQLPKDRFSAERLKGVDSTLKIQPAELGDSAVYLCASSYHGLADSTDTQYFGPGTRLTVL.

This clone was seen only once. The chain combines TRBV10-1 with TRBJ2-7; 11 bases match TRBD2. The germline gives CDR1 WNHNN, CDR2 SYGVQD (reference sequence). CDR3 length: 14 amino acids. V lost 6 bases and J lost 5; bases outside the gene matches: 6. The CDR3 here is CASRTSGTTDEQYF. The CDR3 DNA follows: TGCGCCAGCAGGACTAGCGGGACTACCGACGAGCAGTACTTC.

The chain uses TRBV3-1 (or the pseudogene TRBV3-2) and TRBJ2-1; TRBD2 matches 10 bases. CDR3 length equals 15 residues. Germline V CDR1 and CDR2: LGHDT, YNNKEL (reference sequence). J lost 9 bases, V lost 2 bases, and 7 bases had no gene match. This chain's CDR3 is CASSQFLAGVGEQFF. The CDR3 DNA is TGTGCCAGCAGCCAATTTCTAGCGGGAGTCGGTGAGCAGTTCTTC.

The chain combines TRBV18 with TRBJ2-7; 11 bases line up with TRBD2. The CDR3 has 17 amino acids. Per the germline V gene, CDR1 is KGHSH and CDR2 is LQKENI. V was clipped by 3 bases and J by 6 bases; unmatched bases: 13. The CDR3 nucleotides read TGTGCCAGCTCACCCATATCCCTAGCGGGAGGTATCGGCGAGCAGTACTTC. This codes for CASSPISLAGGIGEQYF.

The V and J genes are TRBV5-8 and TRBJ1-2, with D uncertain. The CDR3 extends over 10 amino acids. Trimming cost V 3 bases and J 8 bases, with 5 bases left between them. CDR1 SGHTS and CDR2 YDEGEE come from the germline V gene. Written as DNA, the CDR3 is TGTGCCAGCAGCTGGAGAGGCTACACCTTC. Its protein product is CASSWRGYTF.